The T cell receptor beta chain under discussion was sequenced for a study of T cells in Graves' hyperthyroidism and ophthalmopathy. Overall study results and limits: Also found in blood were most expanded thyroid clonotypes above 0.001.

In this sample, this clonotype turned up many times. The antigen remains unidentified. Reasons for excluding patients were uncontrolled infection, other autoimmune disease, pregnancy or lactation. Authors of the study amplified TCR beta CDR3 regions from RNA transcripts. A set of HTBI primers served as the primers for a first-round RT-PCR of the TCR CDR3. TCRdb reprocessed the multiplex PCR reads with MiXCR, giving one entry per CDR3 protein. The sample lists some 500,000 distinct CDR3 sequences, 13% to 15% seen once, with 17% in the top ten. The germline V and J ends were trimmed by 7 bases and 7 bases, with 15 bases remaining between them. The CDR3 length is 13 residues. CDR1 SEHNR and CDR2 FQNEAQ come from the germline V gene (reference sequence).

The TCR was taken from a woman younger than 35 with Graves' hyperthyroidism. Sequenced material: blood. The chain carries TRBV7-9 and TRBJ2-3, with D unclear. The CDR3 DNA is TGTGCCAGCACCCTACTGGGAACTTATACGCAGTATTTT. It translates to CASTLLGTYTQYF.